A single sample is the source of the 20 T cell receptor beta chains below, sequenced in a study of T cell repertoires in cytomegalovirus infection. Their specific antigens are unknown. TCRdb itself ran the reads through MiXCR, one entry per CDR3 protein. Of about a million distinct CDR3 sequences in the sample, around 32% were seen once. Material: cultured CD8+ T cells from PBMCs, obtained from culture after CMV antigen stimulation. The receptors originated from a human donor in good health (CMV status not recorded). Some clones in this sample may be carry-over from other donors' samples.

The chain joins TRBV6-2 or TRBV6-3 to TRBJ1-4, with 9 bases fitting TRBD1. The CDR3 runs to 16 residues. The germline V gene has CDR1 MNHEY and CDR2 SVGEGT. V dropped 7 bases and J dropped 3; count of bases not matched to a gene: 9. CDR3 sequence: CASTTPDRGPNEKLFF. In DNA form, the CDR3 reads TGTGCCAGCACCACTCCGGACAGGGGTCCTAATGAAAAACTGTTTTTT.

A few counts support this clonotype. This chain joins TRBV20-1 and TRBJ1-5; D is possibly TRBD1 (5 bases). Deletions cut 6 bases from V and 4 bases from J, with 25 bases between. The CDR3 extends over 17 amino acids. From germline, CDR1 is DFQATT and CDR2 SNEGSKA (reference sequence). CDR3 sequence (DNA): TGCAGTGCCCCTAAGCAGGGACCCCGATTATATAATCAGCCCCAGCATTTT. It encodes CSAPKQGPRLYNQPQHF.

This clonotype appeared a few times. The CDR3 reads CASSQEGVGGETQYF. The CDR3 bases are TGCGCCAGCAGCCAAGAAGGTGTGGGTGGGGAGACCCAGTACTTC. V is TRBV4-3 and J is TRBJ2-5; the D is unclear. Trimming took off 0 bases at V and 5 bases at J, with 13 bases between the two ends. CDR3 length: 15 amino acids. Looked up from germline, CDR1 is LGHNA and CDR2 is YSLEER.

V usage is TRBV29-1 and J usage is TRBJ1-1, with D unresolved. V lost 2 bases and J 7 bases, leaving 17 bases between the germline ends. The CDR3 runs to 14 residues. In germline, CDR1 is SQVTM, CDR2 ANQGSEA. This CDR3 reads CSVEPGLEEIEAFF. CDR3 nucleotide sequence: TGCAGCGTTGAACCTGGGTTAGAGGAAATTGAAGCTTTCTTT. Based on the CDR3 plus reference TRBV29-1 and TRBJ1-1, the full variable domain is SAVISQKPSRDICQRGTSLTIQCQVDSQVTMMFWYRQQPGQSLTLIATANQGSEATYESGFVIDKFPISRPNLTFSTLTVSNMSPEDSSIYLCSVEPGLEEIEAFFGQGTRLTVV.

This clonotype was picked up a small number of times. The chain links TRBV28 to TRBJ1-1; D possibly corresponds to TRBD1 (5 bases). V dropped 8 bases and J dropped 0 bases, with 13 bases sitting between them. CDR1 is MDHEN, CDR2 SYDVKM, per germline. The CDR3 consists of 14 residues. The CDR3 reads CASRQTELNTEAFF. As DNA, the CDR3 is TGTGCCAGCCGGCAGACAGAGCTGAACACTGAAGCTTTCTTT.

On this clonotype itself: A clone one base away is much larger, so this may be a read error. This rearrangement joins TRBV27 to TRBJ1-2; D gene unclear. Germline V gene sequence: CDR1 MNHEY, CDR2 SMNVEV (reference sequence). The CDR3 totals 13 residues. CDR3 DNA: TGTGCCAACAGTTCCGGGCAGCTCTATGGCTACACCTTC. Its protein product is CANSSGQLYGYTF.

Note on this clonotype: A much larger clone is a single base away; this may be a read error. The chain uses TRBV7-8 and TRBJ2-3; a possible D gene is TRBD2 (6 bases). Germline assignment: CDR1 SGHVS and CDR2 FQNEAQ. The CDR3 covers 12 residues. The CDR3 bases are TGTGCCAACAGCTTAGGGGAGGTTACGCAGTATTTT. Residues: CANSLGEVTQYF.

The sample holds a few counts of this clonotype. This sequence joins TRBV7-6 and TRBJ2-6; 7 nucleotides align to TRBD2. The CDR3 has 17 amino acids. V lost 7 bases to trimming and J lost 0 bases; unmatched junction nucleotides: 9. Per germline, CDR1 SGHVS and CDR2 FNYEAQ. The CDR3, as DNA: TGTGCCAGCACGGGGGGACTGTCAATCTCTGGGGCCAACGTCCTGACTTTC. Translating it yields CASTGGLSISGANVLTF.

This clonotype was detected only a few times. This chain connects TRBV7-6 to TRBJ2-7, with D possibly called TRBD1 or TRBD2 (7 bases each). Germline CDR1 reads SGHVS; CDR2 reads FNYEAQ. The V end lost 2 bases, the J end lost 3 bases, and 11 bases lay between the germline ends. The CDR3 is 14 residues long. The CDR3 sequence is CASSLQGEGYEQYF. For the CDR3, the DNA is TGTGCCAGCAGCTTACAGGGGGAGGGCTACGAGCAGTACTTC. The variable domain in full, completed from reference TRBV7-6 and TRBJ2-7, reads GAGVSQSPRYKVTKRGQDVALRCDPISGHVSLYWYRQALGQGPEFLTYFNYEAQQDKSGLPNDRFSAERPEGSISTLTIQRTEQRDSAMYRCASSLQGEGYEQYFGPGTRLTVT.

The CDR3 coding sequence is TGTGCCACCAGTGGCGGACTCCAACGCACAGATACGCAGTATTTT. It is translated as CATSGGLQRTDTQYF. The rearrangement links TRBV24-1 to TRBJ2-3; D possibly corresponds to TRBD2 (5 bases). The CDR3 contains 15 residues. Trimming stripped 5 bases from V and 1 base from J, with 12 bases between. Germline V gives CDR1 KGHDR, CDR2 SFDVKD.

A few counts support this clonotype. The J gene is TRBJ1-5, the V gene TRBV19; D not resolved. CDR3 length equals 14 residues. Germline V gene lookup returns CDR1 LNHDA and CDR2 SQIVND (reference sequence). Trimming cost V 0 bases and J 3 bases, with 6 bases left between them. This CDR3 reads CASSIENSNQPQHF. The DNA for the CDR3 is TGTGCCAGTAGTATAGAGAATTCCAATCAGCCCCAGCATTTT.

V is TRBV27 and J is TRBJ1-2; TRBD1 matches 7 bases. The CDR3 sequence is 14 residues long. After removal of 1 base from V and 3 bases from J, the junction contained 2 bases not matched to a gene. Germline CDR1 reads MNHEY; CDR2 reads SMNVEV (reference sequence). The CDR3 here is CASSLFGTDYGYTF. In nucleotides, the CDR3 is TGTGCCAGCAGTTTATTCGGGACAGACTATGGCTACACCTTC.

This clonotype was recorded a few times. In DNA, the CDR3 is TGCGCCAGCAGCCTCCGGACAGTACCCTCCGAGCAGTACTTC. It codes for CASSLRTVPSEQYF. The V gene is TRBV4-1, the J gene TRBJ2-7, with a tentative D call TRBD1 (6 bases). The V gene's germline CDR1 is MGHRA and CDR2 YSYEKL. V lost 4 bases, J lost 6 bases, and 16 bases lay in between. The CDR3 has 14 residues.

In this sample, this clonotype turned up many times. V and J are TRBV19 and TRBJ1-1; 7 bases are a match to TRBD1. Losses at the gene ends were 6 bases for V and 5 bases for J; bases not matched to a gene: 6. This CDR3 contains 13 residues. CDR1 is LNHDA, CDR2 SQIVND, per germline (reference sequence). Here the CDR3 reads CASSLTGETEAFF. CDR3 DNA: TGTGCCAGTAGCCTTACAGGGGAGACTGAAGCTTTCTTT.

In this sample, this clonotype turned up a few times. This chain connects TRBV6-2 or TRBV6-3 to TRBJ1-5, with D possibly matching TRBD1 (5 bases). Trimming stripped 6 bases from V and 0 bases from J, with 12 bases between. The germline V gene has CDR1 MNHEY and CDR2 SVGEGT. CDR3 size: 15 residues. Here the CDR3 DNA reads TGTGCCAGCAGACGGGGGATCTATAGCAATCAGCCCCAGCATTTT. Its protein is CASRRGIYSNQPQHF.

This clonotype has more than one count but fewer than ten. J is TRBJ2-2 and V is TRBV29-1; perhaps TRBD1 as D (5 bases). V was clipped by 6 bases and J by 0 bases, with 11 bases between them. The CDR3 is made up of 14 amino acids. The germline gives CDR1 SQVTM, CDR2 ANQGSEA. CDR3 loop: CSVADTTNTGELFF. DNA of the CDR3: TGCAGCGTCGCGGACACGACGAACACCGGGGAGCTGTTTTTT.

This clonotype was seen at least ten times. The chain joins TRBV7-8 to TRBJ2-2, with D hard to call. V was pared by 8 bases and J by 2 bases, with 3 bases between. Germline CDR1 and CDR2: SGHVS and FQNEAQ. The CDR3 length is 11 residues. The CDR3 is CASLNTGELFF. The CDR3, as DNA: TGTGCCAGCCTTAACACCGGGGAGCTGTTTTTT.

This clonotype was found a few times. V usage is TRBV6-2 or TRBV6-3 and J usage is TRBJ1-2; no clear D. The CDR3 has 11 residues. V gave up 6 bases and J gave up 8 bases, with 10 bases separating them. Per germline, CDR1 MNHEY and CDR2 SVGEGT. The CDR3 DNA follows: TGTGCCAGCAGCACCGGTGACGGCTACACCTTC. Translation gives CASSTGDGYTF.

This clonotype was found many times. The chain has TRBV6-6 and TRBJ2-2; D unresolved. The length of the CDR3 is 12 residues. Trimming removed 2 bases from V and 6 bases from J, with 4 bases in between. CDR1 and CDR2 (germline): MNHNY, SVGAGI (reference sequence). CDR3 bases: TGTGCCAGCAGTTACGGTCCCGGGGAGCTGTTTTTT. Protein sequence: CASSYGPGELFF.

The chain couples TRBV29-1 to TRBJ1-2; D is uncertain. The CDR3 sequence is 13 residues long. Germline CDR1 and CDR2: SQVTM and ANQGSEA. The V gene lost 5 bases and the J gene lost 2 bases, with 12 bases spanning the gap. The CDR3 nucleotides are TGCAGCGTTATGGACGGAAAAAACTATGGCTACACCTTC. It specifies CSVMDGKNYGYTF.